The 28 T cell receptor beta chains listed next were all sequenced from one sample in a study of Ad26.COV2.S vaccination and SARS-CoV-2 variants. Data came from immunoSEQ multiplex PCR; TCRdb stores just in-frame clones and leaves some out. The table lists around 300,000 clones, 88% of them singletons, with 5.5% to 7% in the top ten. Stated treatment: roughly 20 received Ad26.COV2.S at low or high dose, single or two shots; a few received placebo; per-sample allocation not given. The samples date from day 63 after the first vaccine or placebo injection. The material was peripheral blood, obtained in a trial of Ad26.COV2.S vaccine versus placebo. All receptors come from a person between 18 and 65 years old who received the Ad26.COV2.S COVID-19 vaccine or a placebo.

The genes are TRBV7-3 and TRBJ1-1, with D uncertain. The CDR3 has 16 amino acids. Germline values: CDR1 SGHTA, CDR2 FQGTGA. Trimming cost V 4 bases and J 5 bases, with 20 bases left between them. CDR3 loop: CASSSARETARTEAFF. The CDR3, as DNA: TGTGCCAGCAGCTCAGCTCGCGAAACCGCGCGTACTGAAGCTTTCTTT.

This chain uses TRBV30 with TRBJ1-3; D is unclear. This CDR3 contains 14 residues. With 5 bases removed from V and 0 bases from J, the gap between germline ends came to 11 bases. Germline CDR1 and CDR2: GTSNPN and SVGIG (reference sequence). Here the CDR3 DNA reads TGTGCCTGGGGCGGAAAGAGCTCTGGAAACACCATATATTTT. Residues: CAWGGKSSGNTIYF.

J is TRBJ2-6 and V is TRBV9; D remains ambiguous. The V end lost 1 base, the J end lost 4 bases, and 12 bases lay between the germline ends. Germline V gene sequence: CDR1 SGDLS, CDR2 YYNGEE. There are 16 residues in the CDR3. This chain's CDR3 is CASSVPPVQGANVLTF. The CDR3 DNA sequence: TGTGCCAGCAGCGTACCCCCGGTACAAGGGGCCAACGTCCTGACTTTC.

The chain carries TRBV7-9 and TRBJ1-5; D is perhaps TRBD1 (5 bases). Germline CDR1 SEHNR, CDR2 FQNEAQ (reference sequence). There are 16 residues in the CDR3. Trimming took off 1 base at V and 0 bases at J, with 10 bases between the two ends. The CDR3 is CASSLGQGLSNQPQHF. CDR3 sequence (DNA): TGTGCCAGCAGCTTAGGTCAGGGTCTTAGCAATCAGCCCCAGCATTTT.

The gene calls are TRBV5-1 and TRBJ2-3; D ambiguous. Trimming shortened V by 4 bases and J by 3 bases, and 15 bases separated the two germline ends. Germline V gene data show CDR1 as SGHRS and CDR2 as YFSETQ. The CDR3 is 15 residues long. This CDR3 reads CASSLWGSGTDTQYF. The CDR3 region has the DNA TGCGCCAGCAGCCTATGGGGAAGTGGTACAGATACGCAGTATTTT. Looking up the rest from reference TRBV5-1 and TRBJ2-3 gives the full variable domain: KAGVTQTPRYLIKTRGQQVTLSCSPISGHRSVSWYQQTPGQGLQFLFEYFSETQRNKGNFPGRFSGRQFSNSRSEMNVSTLELGDSALYLCASSLWGSGTDTQYFGPGTRLTVL.

As DNA, the CDR3 is TGTGCCAGCAGCGTGGGGACAGGAAGAGGAAACACCATATATTTT. The encoded protein is CASSVGTGRGNTIYF. V and J are TRBV9 and TRBJ1-3, with 8 bases identical to TRBD1. V lost 2 bases, J lost 4 bases, and 5 bases stayed unmatched. CDR3 size: 15 residues. Germline V CDR1 and CDR2: SGDLS, YYNGEE.

This clone has just one count. The rearrangement uses TRBV7-2 and TRBJ2-1; 8 positions match TRBD2. This CDR3 has 13 residues. The V gene's germline CDR1 is SGHTA and CDR2 FQGNSA. V was pared by 5 bases and J by 12 bases, with 9 bases of the junction left unmatched. CDR3 DNA sequence: TGTGCCAGCAGCCCCCGGGGGGGAGAGGGGCAGTTCTTC. The encoded protein is CASSPRGGEGQFF. The full variable domain, with the rest looked up from reference TRBV7-2 and TRBJ2-1, is GAGVSQSPSNKVTEKGKDVELRCDPISGHTALYWYRQSLGQGLEFLIYFQGNSAPDKSGLPSDRFSAERTGGSVSTLTIQRTQQEDSAVYLCASSPRGGEGQFFGPGTRLTVL.

The rearrangement links TRBV5-8 to TRBJ1-6, with D possibly TRBD1 on 5 matching bases. V gave up 4 bases and J gave up 0 bases, with 14 bases separating them. Germline V gene sequence: CDR1 SGHTS, CDR2 YDEGEE. The CDR3 totals 17 residues. Here the CDR3 reads CASSIRTRLSYNSPLHF. CDR3 sequence (DNA): TGTGCCAGCAGCATTAGGACAAGACTCTCCTATAATTCACCCCTCCACTTT.

This sequence joins TRBV9 and TRBJ1-1, with 11 bases that match TRBD1. CDR3 size: 17 residues. J was trimmed by 3 bases and V by 2 bases; bases with no gene match: 9. CDR1 SGDLS and CDR2 YYNGEE come from the germline V gene. The CDR3 loop is CASSVGGTGGIDTEAFF. CDR3 coding DNA: TGTGCCAGCAGCGTGGGCGGGACAGGGGGGATTGACACTGAAGCTTTCTTT.

V and J are TRBV9 and TRBJ1-4; 7 bases line up with TRBD1. Germline CDR1 SGDLS, CDR2 YYNGEE. The CDR3 has 16 residues. With V trimmed by 3 bases and J by 8 bases, 13 bases remained unmatched. CDR3 region: CASSGETGILREKLFF. CDR3 coding DNA: TGTGCCAGCAGCGGAGAGACAGGGATACTACGGGAAAAACTGTTTTTT.

The chain has TRBV7-2 and TRBJ1-1; D unresolved. Deletions cut 4 bases from V and 0 bases from J, with 9 bases between. Germline V gives CDR1 SGHTA, CDR2 FQGNSA. The CDR3 length is 14 residues. The CDR3 is CASSSAFLNTEAFF. The CDR3 coding sequence is TGTGCCAGCAGCTCAGCCTTCCTGAACACTGAAGCTTTCTTT.

This clone appeared once. V is TRBV9 and J is TRBJ2-1, with 9 bases fitting TRBD1. The CDR3 covers 16 residues. Trimming removed 5 bases from V and 3 bases from J; junction bases left unmatched: 9. CDR1 and CDR2 from the germline V gene are SGDLS and YYNGEE. The CDR3, as DNA: TGTGCCAGCAGTGGGGACAGGGATAGTATCTACAATGAGCAGTTCTTC. It codes for CASSGDRDSIYNEQFF. Drawing the rest from reference TRBV9 and TRBJ2-1, the complete variable domain is DSGVTQTPKHLITATGQRVTLRCSPRSGDLSVYWYQQSLDQGLQFLIQYYNGEERAKGNILERFSAQQFPDLHSELNLSSLELGDSALYFCASSGDRDSIYNEQFFGPGTRLTVL.

This clone has only one observation. V and J are TRBV6-2 or TRBV6-3 and TRBJ1-6, with 7 positions matching TRBD1. The CDR3 extends over 16 amino acids. V shed 0 bases and J 2 bases; nucleotides not matched to a gene: 1. From germline, CDR1 is MNHEY and CDR2 SVGEGT. CDR3 loop: CASSYSGTAYNSPLHF. CDR3 in DNA: TGTGCCAGCAGTTACTCGGGGACAGCCTATAATTCACCCCTCCACTTT.

This CDR3 is CSVVRGAGSDTQYF. The CDR3 nucleotides are TGCAGCGTTGTGAGGGGGGCCGGGTCAGATACGCAGTATTTT. The chain carries TRBV29-1 and TRBJ2-3, with D possibly called TRBD1 or TRBD2 (6 bases each). V gave up 4 bases and J gave up 4 bases, with 15 bases separating them. This CDR3 is 14 amino acids long. Germline-derived CDR1 and CDR2 are SQVTM and ANQGSEA.

V and J are TRBV23-1 and TRBJ2-3; 8 positions agree with TRBD1. TRBV23-1 is an open reading frame, and its role is uncertain. The CDR3 runs 14 residues. With V trimmed by 6 bases and J by 6 bases, 8 bases remained unmatched. The CDR3 loop reads CASRPSRDRDTQYF. CDR3 bases: TGCGCCAGCAGGCCGTCCCGGGACAGGGATACGCAGTATTTT.

The chain recombines TRBV6-5 with TRBJ1-6, with D hard to call. Looked up from germline, CDR1 is MNHEY and CDR2 is SVGAGI. The length of the CDR3 is 13 residues. V was trimmed by 7 bases and J by 6 bases, leaving 10 bases between them. The CDR3 DNA sequence: TGTGCCAGCAAAGGCAGCGGTAATTCACCCCTCCACTTT. Translated, it gives CASKGSGNSPLHF.

This clone was seen repeatedly, ten times or more. This chain uses TRBV13 with TRBJ1-1, with TRBD1 as a possible D gene (5 bases). The germline V gene encodes CDR1 PRHDT and CDR2 FYEKMQ (reference sequence). V was pared by 6 bases and J by 0 bases, with 17 bases between. This CDR3 spans 16 amino acids. Here the CDR3 DNA reads TGTGCCAGCAGACGAAACCGGGGACCTCTGAACACTGAAGCTTTCTTT. Amino acids: CASRRNRGPLNTEAFF.

The chain carries TRBV6-5 and TRBJ1-4; no firm D call. V lost 5 bases and J lost 8, with 9 bases in between. Germline V gene data show CDR1 as MNHEY and CDR2 as SVGAGI. The CDR3 extends over 12 amino acids. CDR3 loop: CASSLVGEKLFF. As DNA, the CDR3 is TGTGCCAGCAGTCTGGTTGGAGAAAAACTGTTTTTT.

The chain uses TRBV6-6 and TRBJ1-5; D is ambiguous. Germline V gene data show CDR1 as MNHNY and CDR2 as SVGAGI (reference sequence). Trimming removed 6 bases at V and 3 bases at J, with 6 bases between. The CDR3 totals 12 residues. CDR3 sequence: CASSSPNQPQHF. As DNA, the CDR3 is TGTGCCAGCAGCTCCCCCAATCAGCCCCAGCATTTT.

The gene calls are TRBV4-3 and TRBJ2-3; tentatively, D is TRBD1 (6 bases). V was clipped by 4 bases and J by 1 base, with 12 bases between them. CDR3 size: 15 residues. Looked up from germline, CDR1 is LGHNA and CDR2 is YSLEER. CDR3: CASSPWDTGTDTQYF. The CDR3, as DNA: TGCGCCAGCAGCCCGTGGGACACAGGCACAGATACGCAGTATTTT.

V and J are TRBV5-4 and TRBJ2-2; weak D call: TRBD2 (5 bases). In germline, CDR1 is SGHNT, CDR2 YYREEE (reference sequence). The CDR3 is 15 amino acids. Trimming shortened V by 1 base and J by 4 bases, and 11 bases separated the two germline ends. The CDR3: CASSLIGRSTGELFF. The DNA for the CDR3 is TGTGCCAGCAGCTTGATTGGGAGAAGCACCGGGGAGCTGTTTTTT. Complete variable domain (other parts from reference TRBV5-4 and TRBJ2-2): ETGVTQSPTHLIKTRGQQVTLRCSSQSGHNTVSWYQQALGQGPQFIFQYYREEENGRGNFPPRFSGLQFPNYSSELNVNALELDDSALYLCASSLIGRSTGELFFGEGSRLTVL.

This clone has only a few counts. J is TRBJ2-7 and V is TRBV6-5; D is perhaps TRBD2 (6 bases). Germline V gene lookup returns CDR1 MNHEY and CDR2 SVGAGI. Trimming took off 2 bases at V and 6 bases at J, with 8 bases between the two ends. The CDR3 is 12 residues long. This chain's CDR3 is CASSYRGGEQYF. DNA of the CDR3: TGTGCCAGCAGTTACAGGGGAGGCGAGCAGTACTTC.

This chain connects TRBV6-5 to TRBJ1-4; TRBD1 aligns across 10 bases. The V gene's germline CDR1 is MNHEY and CDR2 SVGAGI. With V trimmed by 5 bases and J by 8 bases, 5 bases remained unmatched. This CDR3 is 14 amino acids long. CDR3 loop: CASSPDRGREKLFF. In DNA form, the CDR3 reads TGTGCCAGCAGTCCCGACAGGGGGCGAGAAAAACTGTTTTTT.

The V call is TRBV4-1, the J call TRBJ1-5; tentative D call: TRBD1 (5 bases). The germline gives CDR1 MGHRA, CDR2 YSYEKL. V dropped 4 bases and J dropped 7 bases, with 17 bases sitting between them. CDR3 length: 15 residues. The CDR3 sequence is CASSPGPGPRQPQHF. CDR3 DNA: TGCGCCAGCAGCCCCGGGCCGGGGCCTCGACAGCCCCAGCATTTT.

This chain uses TRBV20-1 with TRBJ2-1; 13 nucleotides line up with TRBD2. There are 22 residues in the CDR3. Looked up from germline, CDR1 is DFQATT and CDR2 is SNEGSKA (reference sequence). Trimming cost V 3 bases and J 4 bases; bases outside gene matches: 24. The CDR3 sequence is CSASLAALGKDRTSGSYNEQFF. The CDR3 nucleotides read TGCAGTGCTAGTCTCGCTGCCTTAGGCAAGGATCGGACTAGCGGGAGTTACAATGAGCAGTTCTTC.

The CDR3 is CASSFEGAQPQHF. CDR3 coding DNA: TGTGCCAGCAGCTTTGAGGGGGCTCAGCCCCAGCATTTT. The genes are TRBV7-2 and TRBJ1-5; 7 bases match TRBD1. The ends lost 3 bases at V and 6 bases at J; junction bases unmatched: 2. The germline CDR1 and CDR2 sequences are SGHTA and FQGNSA. This CDR3 contains 13 residues.

The chain carries TRBV5-1 and TRBJ2-3; no definite D call. The germline V and J ends were trimmed by 4 bases and 4 bases, with 16 bases remaining between them. The germline V gene has CDR1 SGHRS and CDR2 YFSETQ. CDR3 length: 15 residues. The CDR3 bases are TGCGCCAGCAGCCCCCCTGGAATAGCAGCAGATACGCAGTATTTT. Encoded protein: CASSPPGIAADTQYF.

V is TRBV4-1 and J is TRBJ1-3; D ambiguous. This CDR3 is built from 16 residues. Germline V gene sequence: CDR1 MGHRA, CDR2 YSYEKL. V was cut by 2 bases and J by 0 bases, with 11 bases left in between. CDR3 DNA: TGCGCCAGCAGCCAAACGGTGGTGACCTCTGGAAACACCATATATTTT. Protein: CASSQTVVTSGNTIYF.